These T cell receptor beta chains were read from a single sample in a study of Ad26.COV2.S vaccination and SARS-CoV-2 variants. Sequenced by immunoSEQ multiplex PCR; TCRdb stores in-frame clones only, minus some. The data hold around 100,000 clones, with around 82% observed a single time. Sequenced material: peripheral blood, taken after recovery from COVID-19. These receptors were collected from a human donor who had recovered from COVID-19. Each CDR3 is given without its conserved first and last residue. The order of the fields is J gene, V gene, CDR3 protein.

TRBJ2-2	TRBV5-4	ASSLPGDDTGELF
TRBJ2-5	TRBV11-2	ASSLLGLVVQETQY
TRBJ1-4	TRBV7-9	ASSLTQGSEKLF
TRBJ2-3	TRBV20-1	SASERGGAEDTQY
TRBJ1-1	TRBV15	ATSRDSSAEAF
TRBJ2-5	TRBV7-2	ASSRDRGRETQY
TRBJ2-7	TRBV9	ASSPGTGGGYEQY
TRBJ2-5	TRBV5-1	ASSLAQGETQY
TRBJ2-3	TRBV28	ASSSNGQGLMGTDTQY
TRBJ1-5	TRBV7-9	ASSRDLGAQH
TRBJ1-5	TRBV7-9	ASSLDNQPQH
TRBJ1-5	TRBV6-1	ASSERQGGQPQH
TRBJ2-5	TRBV5-4	ASRTDSGYQETQY
TRBJ1-2	TRBV2	ASSERSNYGYT
TRBJ1-1	TRBV4-3	ASSQEPGRPEAF
TRBJ2-5	TRBV5-1	ASSWEFRETQY
TRBJ2-7	TRBV6-2/TRBV6-3	ASSYEIGHEQY
TRBJ2-1	TRBV5-1	ASSFRQENYNEQF